The clone carrying this T cell receptor beta chain was seen a handful of times. The antigen remains undetermined. The entry originates in a study of T cell repertoires in cytomegalovirus infection. Study-level information: Evidence of both CMV infection and a matching HLA type came from public TCR beta signatures. Study-wide results and caveats: What dominated the ex vivo response were HLA-C-restricted CMV-specific TCR beta clonotypes. CMV carriers with the relevant HLA were identified by cumulative public TCR beta family frequency.

TCRdb fed the reads into MiXCR, producing one record per CDR3 protein. The sample yields approximately 43,000 distinct CDR3 sequences, 20% to 25% seen once. V dropped 4 bases and J dropped 3 bases, with 10 bases sitting between them. Germline V CDR1 and CDR2: LGHNA, YNFKEQ. CDR3 length equals 14 residues. The sequencing sample was made of PBMCs, sequenced either directly or after in vitro stimulation (not recorded which). The chain is built from TRBV4-2 and TRBJ2-1; D gene unclear. This receptor was obtained from a human donor in good health (CMV status not recorded). Some clones in this sample may be carry-over from other donors' samples. The CDR3 nucleotides are TGTGCCAGCAGCCCCGCCGAAGTCTACAATGAGCAGTTCTTC. This codes for CASSPAEVYNEQFF.